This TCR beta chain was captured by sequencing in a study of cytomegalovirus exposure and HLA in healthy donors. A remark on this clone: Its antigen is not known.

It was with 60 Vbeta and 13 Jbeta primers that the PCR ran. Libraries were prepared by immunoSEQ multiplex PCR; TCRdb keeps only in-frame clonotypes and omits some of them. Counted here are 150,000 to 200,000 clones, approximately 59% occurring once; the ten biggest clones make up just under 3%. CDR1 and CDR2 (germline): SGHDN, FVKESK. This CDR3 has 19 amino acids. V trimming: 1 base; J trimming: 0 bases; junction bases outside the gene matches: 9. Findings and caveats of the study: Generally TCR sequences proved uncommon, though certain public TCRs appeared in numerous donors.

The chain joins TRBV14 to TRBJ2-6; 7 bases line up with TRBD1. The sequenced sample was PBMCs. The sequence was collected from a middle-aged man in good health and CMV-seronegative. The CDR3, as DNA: TGTGCCAGCAGCCAAGTTATGGGACAGCCGATCTCTGGGGCCAACGTCCTGACTTTC. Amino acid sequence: CASSQVMGQPISGANVLTF.